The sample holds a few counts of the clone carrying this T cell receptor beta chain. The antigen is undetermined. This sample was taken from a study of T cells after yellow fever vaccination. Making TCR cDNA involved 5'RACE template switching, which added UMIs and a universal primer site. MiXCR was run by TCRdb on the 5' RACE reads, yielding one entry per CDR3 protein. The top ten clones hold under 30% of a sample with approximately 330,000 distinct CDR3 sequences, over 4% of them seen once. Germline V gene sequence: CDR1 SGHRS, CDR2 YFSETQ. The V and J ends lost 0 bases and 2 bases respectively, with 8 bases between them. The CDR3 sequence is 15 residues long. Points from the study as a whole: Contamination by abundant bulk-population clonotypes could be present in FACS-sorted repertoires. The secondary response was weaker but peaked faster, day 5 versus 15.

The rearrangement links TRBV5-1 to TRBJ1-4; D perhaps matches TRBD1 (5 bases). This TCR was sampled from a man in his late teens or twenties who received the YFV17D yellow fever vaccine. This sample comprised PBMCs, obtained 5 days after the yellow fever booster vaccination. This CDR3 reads CASSLGGWTNEKLFF. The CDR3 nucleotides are TGCGCCAGCAGCTTGGGGGGGTGGACTAATGAAAAACTGTTTTTT.